This entry describes one T cell receptor beta chain. Other DNA sequences in this sample translate to the same CDR3. Produced via immunoSEQ multiplex PCR; TCRdb's table is partial and in-frame only. The sample lists 100,000 to 130,000 clones, approximately 90% occurring once. The data belong to a study of T cell changes during pregnancy in multiple sclerosis. The germline CDR1 and CDR2 sequences are SNHLY and FYNNEI. The V end lost 6 bases, the J end lost 6 bases, and 9 bases lay between the germline ends. This CDR3 comprises 11 residues. V usage is TRBV2 and J usage is TRBJ2-7; maybe TRBD1 (5 bases). This TCR was recovered from a female donor in good health, enrolled as a control in a pregnancy study. Sequences were derived from peripheral blood, sampled in the third trimester of pregnancy. The CDR3 DNA sequence: TGTGCCAGCAGGCAGGGAATCGAGCAGTACTTC. Its translation: CASRQGIEQYF.